Below, 4 T cell receptor beta chains from the same sample are listed, as sequenced in a study of blood T cell repertoires in COVID-19. TCRdb keeps only in-frame clones here, not all; method: immunoSEQ multiplex PCR. The sample gives about 170,000 clones, approximately 90% of which show up once; roughly 24% is in the top ten. The sequencing input was peripheral blood. These receptors were taken from a man between 60 and 75 years old with acute or convalescent COVID-19.

This chain links TRBV7-6 with TRBJ2-5; the match to TRBD2 covers 7 bases. The CDR3 has 13 residues. Unmatched junction bases numbered 9, after V lost 7 bases and J lost 7 bases. Germline V lookup: CDR1 SGHVS, CDR2 FNYEAQ. CDR3: CASTESGTGTQYF. The DNA for the CDR3 is TGTGCCAGCACCGAGAGCGGGACCGGGACCCAGTACTTC.

V is TRBV6-5 and J is TRBJ2-1; a possible D gene is TRBD2 (6 bases). Germline V gives CDR1 MNHEY, CDR2 SVGAGI. The CDR3 is 11 amino acids. V was cut by 11 bases and J by 3 bases, with 8 bases left in between. CDR3 amino acids: CASGDYNEQFF. The CDR3 bases are TGTGCCTCGGGGGACTACAATGAGCAGTTCTTC.

This clone was picked up many times. The chain employs TRBV9 and TRBJ2-2; 7 nucleotides match TRBD2. The CDR3 spans 16 residues. The J segment lost 0 bases and the V segment lost 4 bases, leaving 6 bases of the junction unmatched. CDR1 SGDLS and CDR2 YYNGEE come from the germline V gene. This chain's CDR3 is CASSPTSASNTGELFF. The CDR3 DNA reads TGTGCCAGCAGCCCTACTAGCGCATCGAACACCGGGGAGCTGTTTTTT.

The chain combines TRBV11-2 with TRBJ1-6; maybe TRBD1 (6 bases). V was shortened by 2 bases and J by 5 bases, with 10 bases between the two germline ends. Germline V gives CDR1 SGHAT, CDR2 FQNNGV. This CDR3 has 15 residues. The CDR3 spells CASSLSDSHNSPLHF. CDR3 nucleotide sequence: TGTGCCAGCAGCTTATCGGACAGCCATAATTCACCCCTCCACTTT.